The clone carrying this T cell receptor (beta chain) was counted between two and nine times. Its specificity is unknown. CDR3 length: 13 residues. V dropped 0 bases and J dropped 11; count of bases not matched to a gene: 7. Germline V gene data show CDR1 as SGHNT and CDR2 as YYREEE (reference sequence). This sample is part of a study of T-cell memory formation after mild COVID-19. Background on the study: Clustering of TCRs was largely donor specific.

TCRdb independently ran MiXCR on the 5' RACE reads; one entry per CDR3 protein. The repertoire holds over 95,000 distinct CDR3 sequences, with about 24% as singletons. Study-level findings and limits: CD4/CD8 balance characterized clones contracting day 15 to 85, and CD4+ skew characterized later expanders. Mostly located in CM and EM were contracting CD4+ clones, with contracting CD8+ clones located in EMRA. In pre-infection memory, a portion of responding clones appeared, which suggested that cross-reactive memory joined.

The receptor comes from a man aged 18-30 years who had mild COVID-19 (a few samples of this study predate the infection). Cell type and time point are not known. This rearrangement joins TRBV5-4 to TRBJ1-1, with 7 positions matching TRBD1. The sample comprised PBMCs or a T cell subset sorted from them (not recorded which). The CDR3 DNA sequence: TGTGCCAGCAGCTTGGGGGCAGGGGGATTGGCTTTCTTT. The encoded protein is CASSLGAGGLAFF.